This TCR beta chain was found in a study of blood T cell repertoires in COVID-19. Authors' methods: Quantification of nucleated cells was approximated via reference gene primer amplification. Clones were sequenced by immunoSEQ multiplex PCR, and TCRdb holds only the in-frame ones, with some missing. Clone size and the V and J calls come from that table; the DNA yielded D and trimming. Of nearly 80,000 clones listed, roughly nine tenths are singletons. The CDR3 contains 14 residues. V shed 6 bases, J shed 0 bases, and the junction held 5 bases outside the gene matches. Per germline, CDR1 SGHVS and CDR2 FQNEAQ. This clone was seen a single time.

V and J are TRBV7-8 and TRBJ2-7; 7 bases fit TRBD1. The sample taken for sequencing was peripheral blood. The TCR comes from a woman older than 75 with active or convalescent COVID-19. The CDR3 protein is CASRGTVPSYEQYF. The CDR3 coding sequence is TGTGCCAGCAGGGGGACAGTACCCTCCTACGAGCAGTACTTC.